These 28 T cell receptor beta chains share one sample of origin, sequenced in a study of cytomegalovirus exposure and HLA in healthy donors. It was with 60 Vbeta and 13 Jbeta primers that the PCR ran. The data were produced by immunoSEQ multiplex PCR, yet TCRdb's version contains in-frame clones alone and is incomplete. The table lists under 200,000 clones. What was sequenced was PBMCs. The receptors originated from a man aged 30 to 39 in good health and CMV-seronegative.

The rearrangement uses TRBV11-3 and TRBJ2-3; D is unresolved. In germline, CDR1 is SGHNT, CDR2 YENEEA. The CDR3 consists of 13 residues. V lost 5 bases, J lost 1 base, and 7 bases lay in between. CDR3 DNA sequence: TGTGCCAGCAGCGTCCTACGCACAGATACGCAGTATTTT. Translated, it gives CASSVLRTDTQYF. Based on the CDR3 plus reference TRBV11-3 and TRBJ2-3, the full variable domain is EAGVVQSPRYKIIEKKQPVAFWCNPISGHNTLYWYLQNLGQGPELLIRYENEEAVDDSQLPKDRFSAERLKGVDSTLKIQPAELGDSAVYLCASSVLRTDTQYFGPGTRLTVL.

The chain employs TRBV7-8 and TRBJ2-5; D might be TRBD1 (5 bases). The tail of the sequence fits TRBJ2-7 better, so the J call may be wrong. The CDR3 loop spans 16 amino acids. Germline CDR1 is SGHVS and CDR2 is FQNEAQ. CDR3 nucleotide sequence: TGTGCCAGCAGCTTCCCCCCAGGGCCTCGCTCCTACGAGCAGTACTTC. It specifies CASSFPPGPRSYEQYF.

V is TRBV6-5 and J is TRBJ2-3; D not resolved. This CDR3 spans 15 amino acids. The ends were cut back, 6 bases at V and 1 base at J, with 14 bases in the middle. Germline V gene sequence: CDR1 MNHEY, CDR2 SVGAGI. CDR3 loop: CASRPESSRTDTQYF. The CDR3 nucleotides are TGTGCCAGCAGACCCGAGAGTTCGCGCACAGATACGCAGTATTTT.

The genes are TRBV29-1 and TRBJ1-2; TRBD1 agrees at 7 bases. V trimming: 7 bases; J trimming: 2 bases; junction bases outside the gene matches: 4. Germline CDR1 reads SQVTM; CDR2 reads ANQGSEA. There are 12 residues in the CDR3. Written as DNA, the CDR3 is TGCAGCGGGGACAGCCTGAACTATGGCTACACCTTC. It specifies CSGDSLNYGYTF. Filled out from reference TRBV29-1 and TRBJ1-2, the complete variable domain reads SAVISQKPSRDICQRGTSLTIQCQVDSQVTMMFWYRQQPGQSLTLIATANQGSEATYESGFVIDKFPISRPNLTFSTLTVSNMSPEDSSIYLCSGDSLNYGYTFGSGTRLTVV.

V gene TRBV28 combines with J gene TRBJ1-1; tentatively, D is TRBD1 (5 bases). V was shortened by 1 base and J by 11 bases, with 14 bases between the two germline ends. CDR3 length equals 13 residues. CDR1 is MDHEN and CDR2 is SYDVKM in the germline V gene. The CDR3 spells CASSLSVRGTAFF. DNA for the CDR3: TGTGCCAGCAGTTTATCCGTTCGGGGGACGGCTTTCTTT. Drawing the rest from reference TRBV28 and TRBJ1-1, the complete variable domain is DVKVTQSSRYLVKRTGEKVFLECVQDMDHENMFWYRQDPGLGLRLIYFSYDVKMKEKGDIPEGYSVSREKKERFSLILESASTNQTSMYLCASSLSVRGTAFFGQGTRLTVV.

V and J are TRBV28 and TRBJ1-4, with TRBD1 as a possible D gene (5 bases). The CDR3 runs to 15 residues. Germline V CDR1 and CDR2: MDHEN, SYDVKM. Trimming stripped 6 bases from V and 0 bases from J, with 11 bases between. The CDR3 sequence is CASSSGLATNEKLFF. The CDR3 DNA is TGTGCCAGCAGCTCGGGACTTGCAACTAATGAAAAACTGTTTTTT.

The gene calls are TRBV10-2 and TRBJ2-1; 7 bases line up with TRBD2. Trimming cost V 5 bases and J 6 bases; bases outside gene matches: 4. This CDR3 contains 13 residues. The germline V gene encodes CDR1 WSHSY and CDR2 SAAADI. This CDR3 reads CASSSRLANEQFF. The DNA for the CDR3 is TGCGCCAGCAGTTCTCGACTAGCCAATGAGCAGTTCTTC.

This chain links TRBV14 with TRBJ1-1; D is unresolved. Germline V gene lookup returns CDR1 SGHDN and CDR2 FVKESK. The germline V and J ends were trimmed by 1 base and 1 base, with 7 bases remaining between them. The CDR3 contains 14 residues. CDR3 coding DNA: TGTGCCAGCAGCCAAGTAACGGGGAACACTGAAGCTTTCTTT. It codes for CASSQVTGNTEAFF. Complete variable domain (other parts from reference TRBV14 and TRBJ1-1): EAGVTQFPSHSVIEKGQTVTLRCDPISGHDNLYWYRRVMGKEIKFLLHFVKESKQDESGMPNNRFLAERTGGTYSTLKVQPAELEDSGVYFCASSQVTGNTEAFFGQGTRLTVV.

This chain links TRBV30 with TRBJ2-3; D is undetermined. Trimming left V 1 base short and J 6 bases short, with 5 bases between. Per the germline V gene, CDR1 is GTSNPN and CDR2 is SVGIG (reference sequence). This CDR3 contains 11 residues. CDR3 DNA sequence: TGTGCCTGGAGTGGTGCGGATACGCAGTATTTT. Its translation: CAWSGADTQYF.

This chain links TRBV5-4 with TRBJ2-3, with TRBD1 matching 8 bases. Germline V gene lookup returns CDR1 SGHNT and CDR2 YYREEE (reference sequence). The junction had 3 bases not matched to a gene; V was cut back by 2 bases and J by 4 bases. This CDR3 has 14 residues. The CDR3 nucleotides read TGTGCCAGCAGCTTAACGACAGGGGCAGATACGCAGTATTTT. It specifies CASSLTTGADTQYF.

This chain joins TRBV2 and TRBJ1-5; D is undetermined. Trimming stripped 2 bases from V and 3 bases from J, with 8 bases between. The CDR3 consists of 14 residues. From germline, CDR1 is SNHLY and CDR2 FYNNEI. The DNA for the CDR3 is TGTGCCAGCAGTGAACGGCGGGTCAATCAGCCCCAGCATTTT. Its translation: CASSERRVNQPQHF.

This chain links TRBV6-4 with TRBJ2-3, with 7 bases lining up with TRBD2. Germline V gene lookup returns CDR1 MRHNA and CDR2 SNTAGT. Trimming removed 2 bases from V and 1 base from J; junction bases left unmatched: 9. This CDR3 contains 17 residues. DNA of the CDR3: TGTGCCAGCAGTGACCCCGCTAGCGGAGAGGGCACAGATACGCAGTATTTT. Translation gives CASSDPASGEGTDTQYF.

This chain uses TRBV10-3 with TRBJ2-3; 9 nucleotides match TRBD2. V lost 6 bases and J lost 1; bases outside the gene matches: 5. Looked up from germline, CDR1 is ENHRY and CDR2 is SYGVKD. This CDR3 is 15 amino acids long. The CDR3 DNA sequence: TGTGCCATCAGAGATAGCGGGAGTGGCACAGATACGCAGTATTTT. Translated, it gives CAIRDSGSGTDTQYF.

This chain links TRBV6-1 with TRBJ1-1; possible D gene TRBD1, 6 bases. The CDR3 loop spans 13 amino acids. Germline CDR1 is MNHNS and CDR2 is SASEGT. Trimming pared 7 bases from V and 1 base from J, leaving 10 bases between. CDR3 sequence reads: CASTQGSNTEAFF. The CDR3 nucleotides read TGTGCCAGCACTCAGGGGTCGAACACTGAAGCTTTCTTT.

The V gene is TRBV30, the J gene TRBJ2-5; TRBD1 matches 10 bases. The CDR3 covers 14 residues. CDR1 and CDR2 (germline): GTSNPN, SVGIG (reference sequence). V gave up 3 bases and J gave up 5 bases; unmatched junction bases: 6. For the CDR3, the DNA is TGTGCCTGGAGAGGGACAGGGGTTAGGGAGACCCAGTACTTC. It encodes CAWRGTGVRETQYF.

The chain is built from TRBV28 and TRBJ1-1, with a possible D match to TRBD1 (5 bases). Germline assignment: CDR1 MDHEN and CDR2 SYDVKM. This CDR3 contains 13 residues. V was shortened by 1 base and J by 11 bases, with 14 bases between the two germline ends. The CDR3 sequence is CASSLLQGMVAFF. The CDR3 DNA follows: TGTGCCAGCAGTTTATTGCAGGGTATGGTGGCTTTCTTT.

V is TRBV25-1 and J is TRBJ1-2; D unclear. With 5 bases removed from V and 0 bases from J, the gap between germline ends came to 19 bases. The CDR3 sequence is 17 residues long. CDR1 is MGHDK, CDR2 SYGVNS, per germline. Here the CDR3 reads CASSRHGGSLANYGYTF. CDR3 in DNA: TGTGCCAGCAGTCGCCACGGCGGGAGTTTAGCTAACTATGGCTACACCTTC.

This chain links TRBV15 with TRBJ1-2, with TRBD1 as a possible D gene (5 bases). Per the germline V gene, CDR1 is LNHNV and CDR2 is YYDKDF (reference sequence). Trimming stripped 6 bases from V and 1 base from J, with 9 bases between. The CDR3 has 13 amino acids. In DNA, the CDR3 is TGTGCCACCAGTATGCAGGGTAACTATGGCTACACCTTC. Protein product: CATSMQGNYGYTF.

The gene calls are TRBV10-2 and TRBJ1-5; 12 bases map to TRBD1. With 4 bases clipped from V and 5 bases from J, the junction kept 3 bases outside the gene matches. Germline V CDR1 and CDR2: WSHSY, SAAADI. This CDR3 has 15 amino acids. In nucleotides, the CDR3 is TGCGCCAGCAGTGCCGGGACAGGGGGCCATCAGCCCCAGCATTTT. Its translation is CASSAGTGGHQPQHF.

The chain has TRBV7-2 and TRBJ2-7; D might be TRBD2 (5 bases). This CDR3 has 15 residues. Deletions cut 5 bases from V and 2 bases from J, with 16 bases between. The germline V gene has CDR1 SGHTA and CDR2 FQGNSA. The CDR3: CASSTGGGPAYEQYF. The DNA for the CDR3 is TGTGCCAGCAGCACCGGAGGCGGGCCGGCCTACGAGCAGTACTTC.

The V and J genes are TRBV21-1 and TRBJ2-3; the D call in the table, TRBD2, was not verified against the DNA. TRBV21-1 is given as a pseudogene. This CDR3 is built from 16 residues. The CDR3 DNA is TGTGCCAGCACCCCTCACCATAGCGGAAATCCTAGGGAGCAGTATTTT. It specifies CASTPHHSGNPREQYF.

The J gene is TRBJ2-7, the V gene TRBV28; 9 nucleotides align to TRBD1. Germline V CDR1 and CDR2: MDHEN, SYDVKM. The CDR3 runs to 15 residues. The V gene end was trimmed by 6 bases and the J gene end by 6 bases; junction bases not matched to a gene: 12. The CDR3 loop is CASRRTGTGKGEQYF. The CDR3, as DNA: TGTGCCAGCAGGCGTACCGGGACAGGGAAAGGCGAGCAGTACTTC.

The rearrangement links TRBV25-1 to TRBJ2-7, with D maybe TRBD1 (6 bases). The ends were cut back, 0 bases at V and 0 bases at J, with 9 bases in the middle. This CDR3 is built from 15 residues. Germline-derived CDR1 and CDR2 are MGHDK and SYGVNS. CDR3 amino acids: CASSEYRGSSYEQYF. The DNA for the CDR3 is TGTGCCAGCAGTGAATACAGGGGCAGCTCCTACGAGCAGTACTTC.

This chain uses TRBV5-6 with TRBJ1-2, with D hard to call. Germline CDR1 and CDR2: SGHDT and YYEEEE. The V gene lost 9 bases and the J gene lost 3 bases, with 18 bases spanning the gap. The CDR3 is 14 amino acids. This CDR3 reads CATKFGLSYYGYTF. In DNA form, the CDR3 reads TGTGCCACGAAGTTCGGACTGTCCTACTATGGCTACACCTTC.

Turning to this clone: One end of the junction does not line up with germline, which may come from a read error. Other DNA sequences from this sample encode an identical CDR3 as well. The chain carries TRBV5-4 and TRBJ1-1, with TRBD1 as a possible D gene (6 bases). CDR1 and CDR2 from the germline V gene are SGHNT and YYREEE (reference sequence). CDR3 length equals 14 residues. This CDR3 reads CASRIDRPNTEAFF. In DNA form, the CDR3 reads TGTGCCAGCAGAATAGACAGGCCGAACACTGAGGCTTTCTTT.

This chain joins TRBV4-3 and TRBJ2-5, with 7 bases that match TRBD1. Germline V gene data show CDR1 as LGHNA and CDR2 as YSLEER. This CDR3 is built from 14 residues. V lost 1 base, J lost 4 bases, and 3 bases stayed unmatched. CDR3 loop: CASSQGQGRETQYF. CDR3 sequence (DNA): TGCGCCAGCAGCCAAGGACAGGGCAGAGAGACCCAGTACTTC.

The chain recombines TRBV30 with TRBJ1-2, with D possibly being TRBD1 (5 bases). The CDR3 runs 13 residues. Per germline, CDR1 GTSNPN and CDR2 SVGIG (reference sequence). V was pared by 4 bases and J by 6 bases, with 15 bases between. CDR3 nucleotide sequence: TGTGCCTGGACTCACGGGGGGGGACATGGCTACACCTTC. Translating gives CAWTHGGGHGYTF.

The chain recombines TRBV6-7 with TRBJ1-4; 7 nucleotides line up with TRBD1. TRBV6-7 is designated an ORF whose function remains uncertain. CDR3 length equals 14 residues. Trimming cost V 6 bases and J 7 bases; bases outside gene matches: 8. In DNA, the CDR3 is TGTGCCAGCAGCCGACAGGGCTGTATTGAAAAACTGTTTTTT. The encoded protein is CASSRQGCIEKLFF.